This T cell receptor (beta chain) was retrieved from a study of cytomegalovirus exposure and HLA in healthy donors. General observations from the study: The classifier was said to identify cytomegalovirus status with high specificity and sensitivity. A later analysis found common viral pathogens apparently linked to several of the most significant clusters.

V shed 0 bases and J 1 base; nucleotides not matched to a gene: 5. From germline, CDR1 is LGHNA and CDR2 YSLEER. The CDR3 length is 16 residues. PCR primers comprised 60 Vbeta and 13 Jbeta primers. Using immunoSEQ multiplex PCR, the repertoire was profiled, and TCRdb retains in-frame clones only, with some absent. Of over 200,000 clones in the sample, 70% to 90% are singletons; the top ten hold about 1.2%. Concerning this clone: Its cognate antigen is unknown.

This TCR was sampled from a human donor in good health. The chain recombines TRBV4-3 with TRBJ2-7; 8 bases match TRBD2. Material: PBMCs. The CDR3 DNA reads TGCGCCAGCAGCCAAGATATAGCGGGAACGTCCTACGAGCAGTACTTC. Translation gives CASSQDIAGTSYEQYF.